What follows describes a single T cell receptor (beta chain). Its antigen is as yet unknown. Germline V gene data show CDR1 as SGHDT and CDR2 as YYEEEE. This CDR3 is built from 15 residues. Trimming stripped 4 bases from V and 3 bases from J, with 16 bases between. The data are from a study of Graves' ophthalmopathy and Graves' hyperthyroidism. Overall study context: Before any treatment, peripheral blood was taken at the initial diagnosis.

The study amplified TCR beta CDR3 regions using RNA transcripts. HTBI primers primed a first-round RT-PCR, and a second-round multiplex PCR followed. TCRdb fed the multiplex PCR reads into MiXCR, producing one record per CDR3 protein. The sample comprises 200,000 to 250,000 distinct CDR3 sequences, around 50% of which are singletons, and around 47% rests with the top ten. Study-wide results and caveats: For separating ophthalmopathy from stable hyperthyroidism, a 13-signature model gave 87.88% sensitivity and roughly 79% specificity. Detected in blood as well were most expanded thyroid clonotypes with frequency above 0.001.

Material: peripheral blood. The J gene is TRBJ1-2, the V gene TRBV5-6; unclear D gene. The clonotype comes from an adult man with Graves' ophthalmopathy. CDR3 bases: TGTGCCAGCAGCCCCCTCAGACTGGTTCACTATGGCTACACCTTC. Its protein is CASSPLRLVHYGYTF.